This T cell receptor beta chain was profiled in a study of T cells after yellow fever vaccination. At the level of the study: SMART-Seq v4 Ultra Low Input prepared the low-cell-number fractions. Broader study findings: The CD4 compartment and the CD8 compartment contained a small share of clonotypes in common. Compared with primary, the secondary response was weaker and peaked at day 5, not 15.

The sample holds a few counts of this clonotype. The antigen remains undetermined. Germline values: CDR1 LGHDT, CDR2 YNNKEL (reference sequence). V gave up 6 bases and J gave up 8 bases, with 13 bases separating them. This CDR3 has 13 residues. A universal primer site and UMIs were added as TCR cDNA was made by 5'RACE template switching. TCRdb redid the calling of the 5' RACE reads with MiXCR, one entry per CDR3 protein. Seen here are around 360,000 distinct CDR3 sequences, about 9.9% observed once, and the top ten hold roughly 18%. The chain carries TRBV3-1 and TRBJ2-2; the D gene is possibly TRBD2 (5 bases). The sample here was PBMCs, taken on the day of the first yellow fever vaccination. The sequence was obtained from a man aged 18 to 29 who received the YFV17D yellow fever vaccine. The CDR3 protein is CASRDFLDGELFF. The CDR3 DNA reads TGTGCCAGCAGGGACTTCCTGGATGGGGAGCTGTTTTTT.